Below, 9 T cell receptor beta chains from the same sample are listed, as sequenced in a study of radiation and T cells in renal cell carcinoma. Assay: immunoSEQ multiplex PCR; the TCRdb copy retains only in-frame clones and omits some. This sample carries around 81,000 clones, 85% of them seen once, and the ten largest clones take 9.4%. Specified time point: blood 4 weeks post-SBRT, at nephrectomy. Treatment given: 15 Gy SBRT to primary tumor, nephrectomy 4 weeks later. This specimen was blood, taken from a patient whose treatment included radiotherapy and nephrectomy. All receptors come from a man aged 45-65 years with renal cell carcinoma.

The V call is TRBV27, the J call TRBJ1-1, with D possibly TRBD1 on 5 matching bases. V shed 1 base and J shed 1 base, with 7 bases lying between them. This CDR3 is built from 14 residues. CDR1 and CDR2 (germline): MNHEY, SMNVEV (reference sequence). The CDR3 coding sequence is TGTGCCAGCAGTTTATTCAGGGAGAACACTGAAGCTTTCTTT. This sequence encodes CASSLFRENTEAFF.

Here the CDR3 reads CASWDKSSYEQYF. As DNA, the CDR3 is TGTGCCAGCTGGGACAAAAGCTCCTACGAGCAGTACTTC. The chain carries TRBV5-4 and TRBJ2-7, with TRBD1 as a possible D gene (6 bases). Trimming left V 7 bases short and J 0 bases short, with 11 bases between. The CDR3 length is 13 residues. Germline loops: CDR1 SGHNT, CDR2 YYREEE (reference sequence).

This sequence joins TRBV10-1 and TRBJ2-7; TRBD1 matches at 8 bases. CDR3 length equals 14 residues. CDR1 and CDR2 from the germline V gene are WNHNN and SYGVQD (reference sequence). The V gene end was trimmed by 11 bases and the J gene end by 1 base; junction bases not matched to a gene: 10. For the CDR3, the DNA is TGCGCCCCGTACCGACAGGGGATTTCCTACGAGCAGTACTTC. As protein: CAPYRQGISYEQYF.

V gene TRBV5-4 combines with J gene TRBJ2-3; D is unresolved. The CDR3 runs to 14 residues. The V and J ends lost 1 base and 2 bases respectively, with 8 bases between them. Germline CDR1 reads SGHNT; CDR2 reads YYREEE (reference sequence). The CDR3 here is CASSLLGSTDTQYF. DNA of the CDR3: TGTGCCAGCAGCTTGTTGGGGTCCACAGATACGCAGTATTTT.

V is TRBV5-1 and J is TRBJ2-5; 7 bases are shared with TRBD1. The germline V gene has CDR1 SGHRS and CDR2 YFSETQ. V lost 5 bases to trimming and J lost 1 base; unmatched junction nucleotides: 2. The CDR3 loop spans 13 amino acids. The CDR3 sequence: CASRRDSQETQYF. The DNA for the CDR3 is TGCGCCAGCAGACGGGACAGCCAAGAGACCCAGTACTTC.

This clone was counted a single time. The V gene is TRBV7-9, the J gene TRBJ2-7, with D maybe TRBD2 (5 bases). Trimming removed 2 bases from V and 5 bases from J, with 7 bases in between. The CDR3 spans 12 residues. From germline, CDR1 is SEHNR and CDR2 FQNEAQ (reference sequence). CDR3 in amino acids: CASSLNSDEQYF. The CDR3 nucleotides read TGTGCCAGCAGCTTAAATAGCGACGAGCAGTACTTC.

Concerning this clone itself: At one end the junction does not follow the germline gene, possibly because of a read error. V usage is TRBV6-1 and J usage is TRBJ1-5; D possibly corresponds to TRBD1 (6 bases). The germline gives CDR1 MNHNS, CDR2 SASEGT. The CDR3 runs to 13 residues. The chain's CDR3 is CASREGGNQPQHF. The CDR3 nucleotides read TGTGCCAGCAGGGAAGGGGGGAATCAGCCCCAGCATTTT.

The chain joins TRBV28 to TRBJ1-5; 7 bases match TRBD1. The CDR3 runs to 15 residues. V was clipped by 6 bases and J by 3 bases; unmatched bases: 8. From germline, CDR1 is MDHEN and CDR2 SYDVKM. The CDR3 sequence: CASRADRAYNQPQHF. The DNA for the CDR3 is TGTGCCAGCAGAGCCGACAGGGCTTACAATCAGCCCCAGCATTTT. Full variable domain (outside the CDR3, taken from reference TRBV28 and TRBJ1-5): DVKVTQSSRYLVKRTGEKVFLECVQDMDHENMFWYRQDPGLGLRLIYFSYDVKMKEKGDIPEGYSVSREKKERFSLILESASTNQTSMYLCASRADRAYNQPQHFGDGTRLSIL.

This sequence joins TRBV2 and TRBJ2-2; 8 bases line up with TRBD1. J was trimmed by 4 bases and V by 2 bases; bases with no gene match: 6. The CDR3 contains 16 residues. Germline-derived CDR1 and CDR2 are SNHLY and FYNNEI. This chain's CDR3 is CASSEWGQVRTGELFF. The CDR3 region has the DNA TGTGCCAGCAGTGAATGGGGACAGGTTCGCACCGGGGAGCTGTTTTTT.